Listed below are T cell receptor beta chains from one sample, sequenced in a study of neoadjuvant anti-PD-1 for oral cavity cancer. Assay used: immunoSEQ multiplex PCR; TCRdb lists only in-frame clones, some missing. The data show around 34,000 clones, with around 87% seen just once and 3.5% held by the top ten. This specimen consisted of PBMCs, obtained before nivolumab (anti-PD-1) treatment. The receptors come from a person aged 35-79 years with oral cavity squamous cell carcinoma. Each CDR3 is given with its conserved first and last residue. The D gene is left open where the match is weak. Only some rows state a clone size, as once, few, many or a class for expanded clones.

d_call clone_size j_call v_call cdr3_length cdr3_aa cdr3_nt
. . TRBJ1-1 TRBV28 16 CASSLERRRMNTEAFF TGTGCCAGCAGTTTAGAGCGTAGGCGGATGAACACTGAAGCTTTCTTT
. . TRBJ2-1 TRBV7-6 15 CASSLDLASPNEQFF TGTGCCAGCAGCTTAGACCTAGCGTCCCCCAATGAGCAGTTCTTC
. . TRBJ1-2 TRBV5-4 15 CASSLAPGLDYGYTF TGTGCCAGCAGCTTGGCCCCCGGTCTAGACTATGGCTACACCTTC
. . TRBJ2-7 TRBV5-1 14 CASKGAAGIGEQYF TGCGCCAGCAAAGGGGCCGCGGGGATCGGCGAGCAGTACTTC
. once TRBJ1-4 TRBV4-3 16 CASSQVYNRLNEKLFF TGCGCCAGCAGCCAAGTATATAACAGACTCAATGAAAAACTGTTTTTT
. . TRBJ2-7 TRBV5-1 14 CASSLVLAAYEQYF TGCGCCAGCAGCTTGGTCCTGGCGGCCTACGAGCAGTACTTC
. . TRBJ1-5 TRBV6-1 13 CASSEGGSQPQHF TGTGCCAGCAGTGAAGGGGGAAGTCAGCCCCAGCATTTT
TRBD1 . TRBJ1-1 TRBV6-6 13 CASANRGRTEAFF TGTGCCAGTGCTAACAGGGGGCGAACTGAAGCTTTCTTT
TRBD1 . TRBJ2-7 TRBV5-1 14 CASRGGTGLYEQYF TGCGCCAGCAGGGGGGGGACAGGGCTCTACGAGCAGTACTTC
TRBD1 . TRBJ1-2 TRBV29-1 13 CSVGAGGSGSYTF TGCAGCGTTGGGGCAGGGGGGTCGGGTAGCTACACCTTC
. . TRBJ2-1 TRBV7-2 16 CASSLAGGYSYNEQFF TGTGCCAGCAGCTTAGCGGGGGGCTACTCCTACAATGAGCAGTTCTTC
TRBD2 . TRBJ2-5 TRBV5-4 14 CASSLGTSQETQYF TGTGCCAGCAGCTTGGGGACTAGCCAAGAGACCCAGTACTTC
TRBD2 . TRBJ2-1 TRBV5-1 18 CASSLVGLTSGGANEQFF TGCGCCAGCAGCTTAGTTGGGCTGACTAGCGGGGGGGCCAATGAGCAGTTCTTC
. medium-sized TRBJ1-1 TRBV28 16 CASSLTVRGPDTEAFF TGTGCCAGCAGTTTGACGGTGAGGGGCCCGGACACTGAAGCTTTCTTT
. . TRBJ1-1 TRBV18 16 CASSPLTGSGRTEAFF TGTGCCAGCTCACCCCTCACAGGGTCAGGACGAACTGAAGCTTTCTTT
TRBD1 . TRBJ1-1 TRBV5-1 15 CASSPDRGPNTEAFF TGCGCCAGCAGCCCGGACAGGGGGCCGAACACTGAAGCTTTCTTT
. . TRBJ2-1 TRBV30 13 CAWSPWGDNEQFF TGTGCCTGGAGTCCCTGGGGGGACAATGAGCAGTTCTTC
TRBD1 . TRBJ1-2 TRBV4-2 13 CASRLGGPNGYTF TGTGCCAGCAGGCTAGGGGGCCCGAATGGCTACACCTTC
. few TRBJ1-5 TRBV19 12 CASGIPHQPQHF TGTGCCAGTGGCATCCCACATCAGCCCCAGCATTTT
. . TRBJ1-5 TRBV2 13 CASSAAENQPQHF TGTGCCAGCAGTGCGGCGGAGAATCAGCCCCAGCATTTT
. medium-sized TRBJ1-6 TRBV7-9 15 CASSLARGGNSPLHF TGTGCCAGCAGCTTAGCCAGGGGAGGAAATTCACCCCTCCACTTT
TRBD1 . TRBJ1-6 TRBV10-2 15 CASSETDRVGSPLHF TGCGCCAGCAGTGAGACCGACAGGGTGGGCTCACCCCTCCACTTT
TRBD1 . TRBJ2-7 TRBV19 17 CASSIVGRQGNSYEQYF TGTGCCAGTAGTATAGTTGGAAGACAGGGGAACTCCTACGAGCAGTACTTC
. . TRBJ2-7 TRBV7-2 12 CASSLVGYEQYF TGTGCCAGCAGCTTAGTGGGGTACGAGCAGTACTTC
TRBD1 . TRBJ2-3 TRBV10-1 15 CASSVGTGVTDTQYF TGCGCCAGCAGTGTTGGGACAGGGGTGACAGATACGCAGTATTTT
TRBD1 . TRBJ1-2 TRBV9 14 CASSVEGAIYGYTF TGTGCCAGCAGCGTAGAGGGGGCCATCTATGGCTACACCTTC
TRBD1 . TRBJ1-6 TRBV27 15 CASSFGQGANSPLHF TGTGCCAGCAGTTTCGGTCAGGGGGCTAATTCACCCCTCCACTTT
. . TRBJ2-3 TRBV2 14 CASKAGTTTDTQYF TGTGCCAGCAAGGCCGGGACCACCACAGATACGCAGTATTTT
TRBD1 . TRBJ2-3 TRBV19 14 CASSDRGSTDTQYF TGTGCCAGTAGTGACAGGGGGAGCACAGATACGCAGTATTTT
TRBD1 . TRBJ1-2 TRBV5-1 15 CASSLEGGKNYGYTF TGCGCCAGCAGCTTGGAAGGGGGCAAGAACTATGGCTACACCTTC
TRBD2 . TRBJ2-2 TRBV28 17 CASSESGLAGHTGELFF TGTGCCAGCAGTGAGTCGGGACTAGCGGGACACACCGGGGAGCTGTTTTTT
. . TRBJ2-5 TRBV6-6 16 CASSRPGAQGGETQYF TGTGCCAGCAGTCGGCCGGGAGCTCAGGGTGGGGAGACCCAGTACTTC
TRBD1 once TRBJ2-3 TRBV5-1 15 CASSSGQGGTDTQYF TGCGCCAGCAGCTCAGGACAGGGGGGGACAGATACGCAGTATTTT
. . TRBJ2-2 TRBV28 12 CASSLGGKGLFF TGTGCCAGCAGTTTAGGGGGAAAGGGGCTGTTTTTT
TRBD1 . TRBJ1-3 TRBV14 16 CASSRLGQGASDTIYF TGTGCCAGCAGCCGCTTAGGGCAGGGGGCGTCGGACACCATATATTTT
TRBD1 . TRBJ2-5 TRBV9 14 CASSQTGGGETQYF TGTGCCAGCAGCCAAACAGGGGGCGGGGAGACCCAGTACTTC
. . TRBJ1-1 TRBV19 15 CASNLGGDQNTEAFF TGTGCCAGTAACCTTGGGGGGGACCAGAACACTGAAGCTTTCTTT
. once TRBJ2-7 TRBV27 15 CASSFYFGTPDEQYF TGTGCCAGCAGTTTCTATTTCGGGACTCCGGACGAGCAGTACTTC
. . TRBJ2-2 TRBV6-1 13 CATSTTGPGELFF TGTGCCACCTCCACGACAGGCCCCGGGGAGCTGTTTTTT
TRBD1 . TRBJ1-5 TRBV18 13 CASSPDRGKPQHF TGTGCCAGCTCACCCGACAGGGGAAAGCCCCAGCATTTT
TRBD1 once TRBJ1-3 TRBV7-9 15 CASSFRQGHGNTIYF TGTGCCAGCAGCTTTCGACAGGGGCACGGAAACACCATATATTTT
. . TRBJ2-3 TRBV7-8 17 CASCLREAGFSPDTQYF TGTGCCAGCTGCCTGCGCGAGGCAGGTTTTTCTCCAGATACGCAGTATTTT
TRBD2 . TRBJ2-3 TRBV7-3 16 CATRRASGEGTDTQYF TGTGCCACCCGCAGGGCTAGCGGGGAGGGCACAGATACGCAGTATTTT
. . TRBJ1-2 TRBV7-2 14 CASSPGTFNYGYTF TGTGCCAGCAGCCCTGGGACTTTTAACTATGGCTACACCTTC
. . TRBJ2-6 TRBV10-2 16 CASSEGRPSGANVLTF TGCGCCAGCAGTGAGGGACGGCCATCTGGGGCCAACGTCCTGACTTTC
. . TRBJ2-7 TRBV11-2 15 CASSLVRGLDQEQYF TGTGCCAGCAGCTTAGTCCGGGGGCTTGACCAGGAGCAGTACTTC
. . TRBJ2-3 TRBV9 15 CASSRTGQGTDTQYF TGTGCCAGCAGCCGTACAGGCCAGGGGACAGATACGCAGTATTTT
. . TRBJ2-7 TRBV11-2 15 CASSPRTELFYEQYF TGTGCCAGCAGCCCGAGGACAGAACTTTTCTACGAGCAGTACTTC
. . TRBJ2-7 TRBV4-1 15 CASSQTWGQTYEQYF TGCGCCAGCAGCCAGACGTGGGGGCAAACCTACGAGCAGTACTTC
. once TRBJ1-6 TRBV27 16 CASSLRASSYNSPLHF TGTGCCAGCAGCCTAAGAGCGAGCTCCTATAATTCACCCCTCCACTTT
. once TRBJ2-2 TRBV27 16 CASRRTASPNTGELFF TGTGCCAGCAGGAGGACGGCTTCCCCGAACACCGGGGAGCTGTTTTTT
TRBD1 . TRBJ1-5 TRBV19 16 CASRKHRDRENQPQHF TGTGCCAGTAGAAAACACCGGGACAGGGAAAATCAGCCCCAGCATTTT
. . TRBJ2-2 TRBV7-9 17 CASSPPIRQAVTGELFF TGTGCCAGCAGCCCCCCGATCCGGCAGGCTGTCACCGGGGAGCTGTTTTTT
. . TRBJ2-7 TRBV19 15 CASSPRGEWPYEQYF TGTGCCAGTAGCCCCCGGGGAGAGTGGCCCTACGAGCAGTACTTC
. . TRBJ1-1 TRBV10-3 14 CAISEPRLNTEAFF TGTGCCATCAGTGAGCCCCGACTCAACACTGAAGCTTTCTTT
TRBD1 . TRBJ2-5 TRBV25-1 15 CASSAWTGLQETQYF TGTGCCAGCAGTGCCTGGACAGGGCTACAAGAGACCCAGTACTTC
. . TRBJ1-1 TRBV29-1 11 CSVEDVSEAFF TGCAGCGTTGAAGATGTGAGTGAAGCTTTCTTT